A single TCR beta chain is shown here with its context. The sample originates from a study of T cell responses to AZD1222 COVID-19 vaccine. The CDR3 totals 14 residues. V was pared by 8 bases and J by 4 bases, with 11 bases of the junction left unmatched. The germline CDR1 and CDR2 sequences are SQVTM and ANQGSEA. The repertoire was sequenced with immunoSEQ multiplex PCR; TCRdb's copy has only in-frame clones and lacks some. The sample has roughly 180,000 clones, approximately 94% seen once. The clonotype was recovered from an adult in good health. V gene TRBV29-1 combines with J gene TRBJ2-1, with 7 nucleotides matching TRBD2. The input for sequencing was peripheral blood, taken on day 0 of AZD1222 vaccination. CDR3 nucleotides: TGCAGCTCTTCCACCCCGGGACTATACAATGAGCAGTTCTTC. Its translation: CSSSTPGLYNEQFF.